Below, 14 T cell receptor beta chains from the same sample are listed, as sequenced in a study of T-cell reconstitution after alpha-beta-depleted transplantation in children. Unique molecular identifiers were used to barcode this TCRbeta library. TCRdb analysed the PCR reads with MiXCR anew, one entry per CDR3 protein. The sample holds almost 500,000 distinct CDR3 sequences, 10% seen once. The specimen was PBMCs, collected before TCRalphabeta/CD19-depleted stem cell transplant. These receptor sequences come from a child under 10 years old with inherited bone marrow failure, due to receive a stem cell transplant.

Only a few counts were recorded for this clonotype. The rearrangement uses TRBV6-1 and TRBJ2-1; 11 positions match TRBD2. CDR3 length: 17 residues. In germline, CDR1 is MNHNS, CDR2 SASEGT. Trimming at V came to 6 bases and at J to 2 bases, leaving 9 bases not matched to a gene. The CDR3 coding sequence is TGTGCCAGCAGCAGTCCACTAGCGGGAGAGGCCTACAATGAGCAGTTCTTC. Its translation is CASSSPLAGEAYNEQFF.

The V and J genes are TRBV2 and TRBJ2-2, with TRBD1 as a possible D gene (5 bases). Trimming removed 8 bases from V and 3 bases from J, with 19 bases in between. CDR3 size: 16 residues. Looked up from germline, CDR1 is SNHLY and CDR2 is FYNNEI. The CDR3 nucleotides are TGTGCCAGCGAAAGGTCGTGGACACCGGACACCGGGGAGCTGTTTTTT. This encodes CASERSWTPDTGELFF.

This clonotype was observed a handful of times. The CDR3 coding sequence is TGTGCCAGTAGTCGATTAGCGGGAGTTAACAATGAGCAGTTCTTC. Translation: CASSRLAGVNNEQFF. The gene calls are TRBV19 and TRBJ2-1; 9 bases map to TRBD2. The CDR3 contains 15 residues. Germline trimming cut 5 bases from V and 5 bases from J; bases unmatched to any gene: 7. Germline CDR1 is LNHDA and CDR2 is SQIVND (reference sequence).

This clonotype was seen ten or more times. The chain links TRBV2 to TRBJ2-2; unclear D gene. This CDR3 has 15 residues. The V end was cut by 3 bases, the J end by 2 bases, with 10 bases between. CDR1 and CDR2 from the germline V gene are SNHLY and FYNNEI. The CDR3 DNA reads TGTGCCAGCAGTGAGGTAGATAGCAACACCGGGGAGCTGTTTTTT. This gives the protein CASSEVDSNTGELFF.

This clonotype came up many times. The V and J genes are TRBV20-1 and TRBJ2-1, with 9 positions matching TRBD2. V gave up 2 bases and J gave up 4 bases; unmatched junction bases: 9. Germline CDR1 DFQATT, CDR2 SNEGSKA (reference sequence). The CDR3 extends over 16 amino acids. CDR3 region: CSARRAGAGGYNEQFF. CDR3 bases: TGCAGTGCTAGACGGGCGGGAGCGGGAGGTTACAATGAGCAGTTCTTC.

In this sample, this clonotype turned up many times. This sequence joins TRBV29-1 and TRBJ1-2, with unresolved D. CDR3 length equals 17 residues. CDR1 is SQVTM and CDR2 is ANQGSEA in the germline V gene. The V gene lost 5 bases and the J gene lost 0 bases, with 22 bases spanning the gap. The chain's CDR3 is CSVPRDVRFTSNYGYTF. The CDR3 nucleotides are TGCAGCGTTCCTCGCGACGTCAGGTTTACCTCTAACTATGGCTACACCTTC. Variable domain in full (rest from reference TRBV29-1 and TRBJ1-2): SAVISQKPSRDICQRGTSLTIQCQVDSQVTMMFWYRQQPGQSLTLIATANQGSEATYESGFVIDKFPISRPNLTFSTLTVSNMSPEDSSIYLCSVPRDVRFTSNYGYTFGSGTRLTVV.

This clonotype was counted at least ten times. J is TRBJ2-5 and V is TRBV25-1, with 13 bases fitting TRBD2. The CDR3 is 15 residues long. In germline, CDR1 is MGHDK, CDR2 SYGVNS. V trimming: 6 bases; J trimming: 4 bases; junction bases outside the gene matches: 5. The CDR3 nucleotides are TGTGCCAGCAGACGGACTAGCGGGAGTCCAGAGACCCAGTACTTC. It encodes CASRRTSGSPETQYF.

This clonotype was recorded many times. This sequence joins TRBV20-1 and TRBJ1-1; weak D call: TRBD1 (6 bases). The CDR3 runs 14 residues. CDR1 and CDR2 (germline): DFQATT, SNEGSKA (reference sequence). The V and J ends lost 6 bases and 0 bases respectively, with 14 bases between them. CDR3 DNA: TGCAGTGCCCGTCTTGGGGGGCTGAACACTGAAGCTTTCTTT. Translated, it gives CSARLGGLNTEAFF.

The CDR3 protein is CASSRLAGGSGETQYF. CDR3 in DNA: TGTGCCAGCTCTAGACTAGCGGGAGGGTCCGGAGAGACCCAGTACTTC. This rearrangement joins TRBV18 to TRBJ2-5; 14 bases are shared with TRBD2. There are 16 residues in the CDR3. Germline values: CDR1 KGHSH, CDR2 LQKENI. The J segment lost 4 bases and the V segment lost 6 bases, leaving 7 bases of the junction unmatched.

In its sample, this clonotype was seen many times. CDR3 DNA sequence: TGCGCCAGCAGCTTGGGTCAGCGATTAAATGAAAAACTGTTTTTT. Protein: CASSLGQRLNEKLFF. The genes are TRBV5-1 and TRBJ1-4; D not resolved. This CDR3 is built from 15 residues. Germline CDR1 SGHRS, CDR2 YFSETQ. With 0 bases removed from V and 5 bases from J, the gap between germline ends came to 11 bases. The whole variable domain, filled in from reference TRBV5-1 and TRBJ1-4, reads KAGVTQTPRYLIKTRGQQVTLSCSPISGHRSVSWYQQTPGQGLQFLFEYFSETQRNKGNFPGRFSGRQFSNSRSEMNVSTLELGDSALYLCASSLGQRLNEKLFFGSGTQLSVL.

This clonotype was found a few times. The rearrangement uses TRBV20-1 and TRBJ2-7; D is tentatively TRBD1 or TRBD2 (5 bases each). V dropped 6 bases and J dropped 5 bases, with 11 bases sitting between them. The CDR3 runs to 11 residues. CDR1 DFQATT and CDR2 SNEGSKA come from the germline V gene (reference sequence). CDR3 sequence reads: CSAGRGDEQYF. The CDR3 DNA follows: TGCAGTGCCGGTCGAGGGGACGAGCAGTACTTC.

This chain joins TRBV7-9 and TRBJ1-4; D unclear. Trimming cost V 0 bases and J 7 bases, with 9 bases left between them. The germline V gene encodes CDR1 SEHNR and CDR2 FQNEAQ (reference sequence). CDR3 size: 14 residues. The CDR3 sequence is CASSLAGSSEKLFF. The CDR3 DNA reads as TGTGCCAGCAGCTTAGCGGGGAGTTCTGAAAAACTGTTTTTT.

This clonotype was detected ten times or more. V and J are TRBV29-1 and TRBJ2-5; D could derive from TRBD1 or TRBD2 (5 bases each). This CDR3 is built from 12 residues. V gave up 4 bases and J gave up 1 base, with 7 bases separating them. Germline V gives CDR1 SQVTM, CDR2 ANQGSEA. In nucleotides, the CDR3 is TGCAGCGTTGCGAGGGGCCAAGAGACCCAGTACTTC. Its protein is CSVARGQETQYF.

This clonotype came up a few times. The CDR3 DNA follows: TGTGCCAGCAGTCCGGGCATCCCCCCACCGGACATTCAGTACTTC. It encodes CASSPGIPPPDIQYF. The chain has TRBV27 and TRBJ2-4; D not certain. CDR3 length equals 15 residues. Trimming stripped 5 bases from V and 8 bases from J, with 19 bases between. Germline assignment: CDR1 MNHEY and CDR2 SMNVEV (reference sequence).